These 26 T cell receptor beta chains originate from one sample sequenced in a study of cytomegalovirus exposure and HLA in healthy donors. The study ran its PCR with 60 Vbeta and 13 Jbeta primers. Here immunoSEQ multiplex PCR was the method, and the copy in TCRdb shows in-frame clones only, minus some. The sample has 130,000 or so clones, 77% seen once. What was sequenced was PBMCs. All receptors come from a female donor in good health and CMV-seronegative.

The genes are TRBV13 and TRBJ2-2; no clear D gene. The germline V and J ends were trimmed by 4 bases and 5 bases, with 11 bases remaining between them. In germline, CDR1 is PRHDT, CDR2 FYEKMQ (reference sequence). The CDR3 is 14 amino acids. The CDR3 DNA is TGTGCCAGCAGCTCGGGTCTTGGGACCGGGGAGCTGTTTTTT. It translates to CASSSGLGTGELFF.

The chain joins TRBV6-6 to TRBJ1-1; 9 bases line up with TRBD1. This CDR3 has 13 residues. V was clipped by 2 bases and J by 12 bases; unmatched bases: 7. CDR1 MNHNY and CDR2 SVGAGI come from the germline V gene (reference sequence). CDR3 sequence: CASSYALDRGPFF. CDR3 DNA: TGTGCCAGCAGTTACGCCCTGGACAGGGGACCTTTCTTT.

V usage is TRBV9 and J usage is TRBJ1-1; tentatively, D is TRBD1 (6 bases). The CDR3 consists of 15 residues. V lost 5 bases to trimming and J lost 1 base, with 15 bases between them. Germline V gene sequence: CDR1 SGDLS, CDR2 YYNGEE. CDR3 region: CASSGGGRANTEAFF. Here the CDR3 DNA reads TGTGCCAGCAGTGGGGGCGGCAGGGCGAACACTGAAGCTTTCTTT.

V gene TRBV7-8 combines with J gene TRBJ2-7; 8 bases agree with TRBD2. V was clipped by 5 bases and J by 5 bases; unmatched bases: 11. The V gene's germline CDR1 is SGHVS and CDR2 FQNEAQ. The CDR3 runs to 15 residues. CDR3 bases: TGTGCCAGCAGCCTCACGGGGGGGCCAACCAACGAGCAGTACTTC. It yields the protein CASSLTGGPTNEQYF.

The CDR3 is CASSYTLQNRVGYTF. CDR3 DNA: TGTGCCAGCAGTTACACCCTCCAAAACCGCGTTGGCTACACCTTC. V usage is TRBV6-6 and J usage is TRBJ1-2; D is unresolved. V lost 2 bases and J 7 bases, leaving 17 bases between the germline ends. The CDR3 extends over 15 amino acids. Germline CDR1 MNHNY, CDR2 SVGAGI (reference sequence).

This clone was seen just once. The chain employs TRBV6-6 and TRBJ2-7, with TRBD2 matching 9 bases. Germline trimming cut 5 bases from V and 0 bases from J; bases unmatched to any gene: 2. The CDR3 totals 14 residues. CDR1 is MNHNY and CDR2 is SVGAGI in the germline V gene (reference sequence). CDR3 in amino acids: CASSLAGSSYEQYF. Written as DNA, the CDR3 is TGTGCCAGCAGTCTAGCGGGGAGCTCCTACGAGCAGTACTTC.

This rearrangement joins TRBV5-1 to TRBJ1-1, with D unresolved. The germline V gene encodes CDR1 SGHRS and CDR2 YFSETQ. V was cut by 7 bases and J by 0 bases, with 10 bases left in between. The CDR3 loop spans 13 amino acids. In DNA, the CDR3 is TGCGCCAGCCGGTATCCGTTGAACACTGAAGCTTTCTTT. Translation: CASRYPLNTEAFF.

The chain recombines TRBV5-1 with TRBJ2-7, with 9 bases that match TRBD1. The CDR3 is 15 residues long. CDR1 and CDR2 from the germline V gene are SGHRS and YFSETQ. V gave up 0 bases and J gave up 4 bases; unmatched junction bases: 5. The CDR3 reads CASSLEGTGLYEQYF. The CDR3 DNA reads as TGCGCCAGCAGCTTGGAGGGGACAGGGTTGTACGAGCAGTACTTC.

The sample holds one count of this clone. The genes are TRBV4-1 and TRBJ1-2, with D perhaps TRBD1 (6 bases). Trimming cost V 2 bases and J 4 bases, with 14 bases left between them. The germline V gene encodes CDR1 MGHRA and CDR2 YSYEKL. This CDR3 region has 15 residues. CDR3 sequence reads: CASSQRLQGSYGYTF. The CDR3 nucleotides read TGCGCCAGCAGCCAACGGCTACAGGGATCCTATGGCTACACCTTC.

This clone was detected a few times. The CDR3 loop is CASSRDSSNTEAFF. In DNA, the CDR3 is TGCGCCAGCAGCCGGGACAGTTCGAACACTGAAGCTTTCTTT. The rearrangement links TRBV5-1 to TRBJ1-1; 7 bases are shared with TRBD1. V lost 4 bases to trimming and J lost 1 base; unmatched junction nucleotides: 4. Germline V gene lookup returns CDR1 SGHRS and CDR2 YFSETQ. CDR3 length: 14 residues.

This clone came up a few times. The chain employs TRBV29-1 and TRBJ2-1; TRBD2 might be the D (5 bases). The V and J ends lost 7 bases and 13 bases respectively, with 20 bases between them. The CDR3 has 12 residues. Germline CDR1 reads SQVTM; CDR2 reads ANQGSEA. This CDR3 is CSAAREDFGQFF. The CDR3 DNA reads TGCAGCGCCGCGCGAGAGGACTTTGGACAGTTCTTC.

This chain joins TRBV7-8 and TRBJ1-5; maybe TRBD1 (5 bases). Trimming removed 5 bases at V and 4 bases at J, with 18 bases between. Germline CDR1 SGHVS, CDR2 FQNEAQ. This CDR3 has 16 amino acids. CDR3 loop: CASSPSLRVRNQPQHF. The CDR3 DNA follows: TGTGCCAGCAGCCCTTCCCTCAGGGTCAGAAATCAGCCCCAGCATTTT.

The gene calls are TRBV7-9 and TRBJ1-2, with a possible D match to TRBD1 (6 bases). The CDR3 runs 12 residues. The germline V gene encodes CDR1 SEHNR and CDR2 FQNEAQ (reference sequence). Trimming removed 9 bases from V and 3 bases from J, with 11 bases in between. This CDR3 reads CASTDSHYGYTF. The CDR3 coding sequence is TGTGCCAGTACGGACAGCCACTATGGCTACACCTTC. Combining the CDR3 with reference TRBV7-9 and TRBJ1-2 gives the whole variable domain DTGVSQNPRHKITKRGQNVTFRCDPISEHNRLYWYRQTLGQGPEFLTYFQNEAQLEKSRLLSDRFSAERPKGSFSTLEIQRTEQGDSAMYLCASTDSHYGYTFGSGTRLTVV.

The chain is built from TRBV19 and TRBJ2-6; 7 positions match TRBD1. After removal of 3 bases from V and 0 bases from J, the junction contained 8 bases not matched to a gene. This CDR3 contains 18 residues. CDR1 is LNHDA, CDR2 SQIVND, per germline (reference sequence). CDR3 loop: CASSITGTADSGANVLTF. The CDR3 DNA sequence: TGTGCCAGTAGTATTACCGGGACAGCAGACTCTGGGGCCAACGTCCTGACTTTC.

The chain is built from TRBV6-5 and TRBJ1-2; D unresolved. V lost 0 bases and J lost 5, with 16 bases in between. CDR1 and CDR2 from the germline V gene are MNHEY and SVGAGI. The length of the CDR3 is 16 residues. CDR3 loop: CASSYSMVEVGYGYTF. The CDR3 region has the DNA TGTGCCAGCAGTTACTCGATGGTGGAAGTCGGGTATGGCTACACCTTC.

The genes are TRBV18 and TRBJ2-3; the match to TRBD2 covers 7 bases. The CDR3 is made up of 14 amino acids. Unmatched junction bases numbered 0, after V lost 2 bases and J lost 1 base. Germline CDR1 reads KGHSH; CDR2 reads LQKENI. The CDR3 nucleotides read TGTGCCAGCTCACCAAGCGGGGGCACAGATACGCAGTATTTT. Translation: CASSPSGGTDTQYF.

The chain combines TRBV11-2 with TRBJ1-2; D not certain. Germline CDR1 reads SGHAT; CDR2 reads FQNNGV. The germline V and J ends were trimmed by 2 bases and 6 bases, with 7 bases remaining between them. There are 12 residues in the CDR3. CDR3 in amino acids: CASSLSVDGYTF. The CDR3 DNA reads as TGTGCCAGCAGCTTATCGGTGGATGGCTACACCTTC.

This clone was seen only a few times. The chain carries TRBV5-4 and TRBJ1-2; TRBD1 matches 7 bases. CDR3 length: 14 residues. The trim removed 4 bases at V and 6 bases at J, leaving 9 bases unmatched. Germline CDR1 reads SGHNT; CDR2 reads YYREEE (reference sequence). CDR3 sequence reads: CASSRGPDRDGYTF. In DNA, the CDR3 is TGTGCCAGCAGCCGAGGCCCCGACAGGGATGGCTACACCTTC. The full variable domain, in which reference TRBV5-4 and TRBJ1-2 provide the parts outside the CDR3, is ETGVTQSPTHLIKTRGQQVTLRCSSQSGHNTVSWYQQALGQGPQFIFQYYREEENGRGNFPPRFSGLQFPNYSSELNVNALELDDSALYLCASSRGPDRDGYTFGSGTRLTVV.

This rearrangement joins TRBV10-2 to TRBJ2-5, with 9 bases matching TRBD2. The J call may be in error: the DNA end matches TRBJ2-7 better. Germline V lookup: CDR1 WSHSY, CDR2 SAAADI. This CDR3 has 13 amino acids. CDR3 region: CASNPSGTSEQYF. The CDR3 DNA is TGCGCCAGCAACCCTAGCGGGACATCCGAGCAGTACTTC.

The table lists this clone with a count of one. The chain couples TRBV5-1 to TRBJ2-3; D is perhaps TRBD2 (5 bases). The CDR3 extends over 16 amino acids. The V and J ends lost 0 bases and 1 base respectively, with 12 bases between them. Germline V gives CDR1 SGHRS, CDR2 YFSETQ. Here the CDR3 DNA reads TGCGCCAGCAGCTTGGAGGGTGACTACCGCACAGATACGCAGTATTTT. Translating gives CASSLEGDYRTDTQYF.

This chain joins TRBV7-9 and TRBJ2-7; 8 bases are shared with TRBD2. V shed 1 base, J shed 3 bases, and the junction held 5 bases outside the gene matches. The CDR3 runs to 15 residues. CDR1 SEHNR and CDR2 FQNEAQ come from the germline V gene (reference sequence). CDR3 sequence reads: CASSLEERGSYEQYF. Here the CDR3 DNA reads TGTGCCAGCAGCTTAGAGGAGCGGGGGAGCTACGAGCAGTACTTC.

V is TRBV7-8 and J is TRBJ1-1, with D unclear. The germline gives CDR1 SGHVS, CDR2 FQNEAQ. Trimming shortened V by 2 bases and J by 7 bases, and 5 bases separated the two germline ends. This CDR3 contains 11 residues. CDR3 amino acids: CASSLSVEAFF. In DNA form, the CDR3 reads TGTGCCAGCAGCTTATCGGTTGAAGCTTTCTTT.

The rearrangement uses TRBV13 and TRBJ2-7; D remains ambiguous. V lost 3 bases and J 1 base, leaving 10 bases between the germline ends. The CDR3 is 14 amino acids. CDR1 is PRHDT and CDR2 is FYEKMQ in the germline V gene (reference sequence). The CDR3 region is CASSFRTASYEQYF. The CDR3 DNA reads TGTGCCAGCAGCTTCCGTACAGCATCCTACGAGCAGTACTTC.

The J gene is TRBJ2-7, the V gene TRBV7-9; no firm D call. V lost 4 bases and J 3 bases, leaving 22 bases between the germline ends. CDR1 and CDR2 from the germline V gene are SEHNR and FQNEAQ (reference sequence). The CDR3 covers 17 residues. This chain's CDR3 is CASSSQTYTTDYYEQYF. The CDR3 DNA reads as TGTGCCAGCAGCTCCCAAACTTACACCACAGATTACTACGAGCAGTACTTC.

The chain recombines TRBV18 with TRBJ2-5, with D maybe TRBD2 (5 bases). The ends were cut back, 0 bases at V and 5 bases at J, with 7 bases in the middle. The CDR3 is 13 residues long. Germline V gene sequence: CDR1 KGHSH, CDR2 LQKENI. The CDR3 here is CASSPPRGETQYF. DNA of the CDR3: TGTGCCAGCTCACCACCTCGAGGGGAGACCCAGTACTTC. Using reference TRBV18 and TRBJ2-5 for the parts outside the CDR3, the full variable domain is NAGVMQNPRHLVRRRGQEARLRCSPMKGHSHVYWYRQLPEEGLKFMVYLQKENIIDESGMPKERFSAEFPKEGPSILRIQQVVRGDSAAYFCASSPPRGETQYFGPGTRLLVL.

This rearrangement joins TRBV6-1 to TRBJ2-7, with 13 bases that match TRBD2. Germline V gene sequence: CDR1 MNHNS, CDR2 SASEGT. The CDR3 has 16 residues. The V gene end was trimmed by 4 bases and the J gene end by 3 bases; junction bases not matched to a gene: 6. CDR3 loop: CASSGGTSGALYEQYF. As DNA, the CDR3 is TGTGCCAGCAGTGGCGGGACTAGCGGGGCTCTCTACGAGCAGTACTTC.